Listed below are T cell receptor beta chains from one sample, sequenced in a study of blood T cell repertoires in COVID-19. Sequencing was performed with immunoSEQ multiplex PCR; in TCRdb, only in-frame clones are kept and a portion is missing. The table records about 360,000 clones, approximately 91% of them present only once. The specimen sequenced was PBMCs or T cells enriched from blood (not recorded which). The source is a woman in her thirties or forties with acute COVID-19. Each CDR3 is given with its conserved first and last residue. The order of the fields is CDR3 length, D gene, J gene, clone size, V gene, CDR3 protein, CDR3 DNA. The D gene is left open where the match is weak. Size is stated for part of the rows, as once, few or many counts, or as a class when the clone is expanded.

CDR3 length: 16; D gene: TRBD1; J gene: TRBJ2-1; clone size: once; V gene: TRBV10-1; CDR3 protein: CASSERRVQGVNEQFF; CDR3 DNA: TGCGCCAGCAGTGAGAGGAGGGTACAGGGGGTCAATGAGCAGTTCTTC
CDR3 length: 12; D gene: NA; J gene: TRBJ2-1; clone size: NA; V gene: TRBV5-1; CDR3 protein: CASSFLLGEQFF; CDR3 DNA: TGCGCCAGCAGCTTTCTCCTCGGTGAGCAGTTCTTC
CDR3 length: 18; D gene: NA; J gene: TRBJ1-3; clone size: NA; V gene: TRBV6-2/TRBV6-3; CDR3 protein: CASSYSRAGLSGGNTIYF; CDR3 DNA: TGTGCCAGCAGTTACTCGAGGGCGGGTTTATCAGGAGGAAACACCATATATTTT
CDR3 length: 14; D gene: TRBD1; J gene: TRBJ1-2; clone size: NA; V gene: TRBV5-1; CDR3 protein: CASSLGQGAGGYTF; CDR3 DNA: TGCGCCAGCAGCTTGGGACAGGGGGCCGGCGGCTACACCTTC
CDR3 length: 15; D gene: TRBD2; J gene: TRBJ2-5; clone size: once; V gene: TRBV5-1; CDR3 protein: CASSSLAGSRETQYF; CDR3 DNA: TGCGCCAGCAGCTCACTAGCGGGGAGCCGGGAGACCCAGTACTTC
CDR3 length: 19; D gene: TRBD1; J gene: TRBJ1-5; clone size: NA; V gene: TRBV28; CDR3 protein: CASSWRGRDRAYSNQPQHF; CDR3 DNA: TGTGCCAGCAGTTGGAGGGGGAGGGACAGGGCTTATAGCAATCAGCCCCAGCATTTT
CDR3 length: 15; D gene: NA; J gene: TRBJ1-2; clone size: NA; V gene: TRBV7-9; CDR3 protein: CASSLDSHSGYGYTF; CDR3 DNA: TGTGCCAGCAGCTTAGATTCCCATTCGGGCTATGGCTACACCTTC
CDR3 length: 15; D gene: NA; J gene: TRBJ1-4; clone size: once; V gene: TRBV11-2; CDR3 protein: CASSLARQGKEKLFF; CDR3 DNA: TGTGCCAGCAGCTTAGCACGCCAGGGGAAAGAAAAACTGTTTTTT
CDR3 length: 15; D gene: TRBD1; J gene: TRBJ1-5; clone size: NA; V gene: TRBV19; CDR3 protein: CASSIGDRDSEPQHF; CDR3 DNA: TGTGCCAGTAGTATCGGAGACAGGGATTCGGAGCCCCAGCATTTT
CDR3 length: 13; D gene: NA; J gene: TRBJ2-7; clone size: once; V gene: TRBV5-8; CDR3 protein: CASSFPGTYEQYF; CDR3 DNA: TGTGCCAGCAGCTTCCCCGGGACCTACGAGCAGTACTTC
CDR3 length: 15; D gene: TRBD1; J gene: TRBJ1-6; clone size: few; V gene: TRBV5-4; CDR3 protein: CASSLVGTGNSPLHF; CDR3 DNA: TGTGCCAGCAGCTTGGTAGGGACAGGAAATTCACCCCTCCACTTT
CDR3 length: 15; D gene: NA; J gene: TRBJ2-2; clone size: NA; V gene: TRBV5-1; CDR3 protein: CASTGQTPNTGELFF; CDR3 DNA: TGCGCCAGCACTGGACAGACTCCGAACACCGGGGAGCTGTTTTTT
CDR3 length: 15; D gene: NA; J gene: TRBJ1-3; clone size: few; V gene: TRBV11-2; CDR3 protein: CASSLAGLSGNTIYF; CDR3 DNA: TGTGCCAGCAGCTTAGCTGGCCTCTCTGGAAACACCATATATTTT
CDR3 length: 15; D gene: NA; J gene: TRBJ2-7; clone size: NA; V gene: TRBV4-1; CDR3 protein: CASSQVVPGSYEQYF; CDR3 DNA: TGCGCCAGCAGCCAAGTAGTCCCAGGGTCCTACGAGCAGTACTTC
CDR3 length: 15; D gene: NA; J gene: TRBJ1-3; clone size: NA; V gene: TRBV5-8; CDR3 protein: CASSFGGVLGNTIYF; CDR3 DNA: TGTGCCAGCAGCTTCGGCGGGGTACTTGGAAACACCATATATTTT
CDR3 length: 13; D gene: TRBD1; J gene: TRBJ1-1; clone size: many; V gene: TRBV6-5; CDR3 protein: CASSTGELTEAFF; CDR3 DNA: TGTGCCAGCAGTACAGGGGAGTTGACTGAAGCTTTCTTT
CDR3 length: 16; D gene: TRBD1; J gene: TRBJ1-2; clone size: NA; V gene: TRBV2; CDR3 protein: CASRGTGTSANYGYTF; CDR3 DNA: TGTGCCAGCAGAGGGACAGGGACCTCAGCTAACTATGGCTACACCTTC
CDR3 length: 13; D gene: NA; J gene: TRBJ1-3; clone size: NA; V gene: TRBV30; CDR3 protein: CASRGGSGNTIYF; CDR3 DNA: TGTGCCTCTCGCGGGGGATCTGGAAACACCATATATTTT
CDR3 length: 13; D gene: NA; J gene: TRBJ2-1; clone size: NA; V gene: TRBV2; CDR3 protein: CASSQRVGNEQFF; CDR3 DNA: TGTGCCAGCAGTCAGCGGGTCGGAAATGAGCAGTTCTTC
CDR3 length: 11; D gene: NA; J gene: TRBJ1-1; clone size: NA; V gene: TRBV3-1/TRBV3-2; CDR3 protein: CASSSYTEAFF; CDR3 DNA: TGTGCCAGCAGCTCTTACACTGAAGCTTTCTTT
CDR3 length: 14; D gene: TRBD1; J gene: TRBJ1-2; clone size: NA; V gene: TRBV5-1; CDR3 protein: CASSWNRGDYGYTF; CDR3 DNA: TGCGCCAGCAGCTGGAACAGGGGGGACTATGGCTACACCTTC